This entry concerns a single T cell receptor beta chain. What it binds is unknown. The treatment: approximately nine-day PBMC culture with coronavirus spike peptide pools or control peptides (ViraFEST assay). Harvesting of the unexposed donor's CD4+ T cells predated the COVID-19 pandemic (2011-2018). Four cold-coronavirus spikes, along with SARS-CoV-2 S/N, were used to probe unexposed-donor CD4+ T cells, cells permitting. The Oncomine TCR Beta short-read assay sequenced DNA from cultured CD4+ T cells. Genomic DNA from cultured CD4+ T cells was extracted. TCRdb fed the PCR reads into MiXCR, producing one record per CDR3 protein. This table has 9,500 to 11,000 distinct CDR3 sequences, around 30% appearing once. The entry originates in a study of vaccination and CD4 T cells after COVID-19. At the level of the study: As their vaccination, participants received two doses of either BNT162b2 or mRNA-1273 vaccine. Drawing of post-COVID samples took place a median about 97 days after diagnosis (range 35 to 161).

Trimming pared 7 bases from V and 5 bases from J, leaving 18 bases between. The CDR3 consists of 14 residues. CDR1 is SNHLY and CDR2 is FYNNEI in the germline V gene. The sequenced sample consisted of CD4+ T cells from blood, cultured in vitro. The sequence was obtained from a human donor in good health. V and J are TRBV2 and TRBJ2-7; weak D call: TRBD2 (5 bases). This chain's CDR3 is CASTMDPGSHEQYF. The DNA for the CDR3 is TGTGCCAGCACCATGGACCCTGGGAGTCACGAGCAGTACTTC.